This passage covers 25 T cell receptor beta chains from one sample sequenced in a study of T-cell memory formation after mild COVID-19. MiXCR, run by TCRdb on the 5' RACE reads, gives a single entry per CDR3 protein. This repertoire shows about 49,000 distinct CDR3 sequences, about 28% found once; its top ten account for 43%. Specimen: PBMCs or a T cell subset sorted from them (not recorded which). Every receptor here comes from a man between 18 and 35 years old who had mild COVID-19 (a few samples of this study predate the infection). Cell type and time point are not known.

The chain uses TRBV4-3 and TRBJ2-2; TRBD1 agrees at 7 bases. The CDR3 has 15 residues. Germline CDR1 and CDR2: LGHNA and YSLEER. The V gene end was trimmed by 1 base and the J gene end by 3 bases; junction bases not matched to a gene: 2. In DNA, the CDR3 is TGCGCCAGCAGCCAAGCAGACAGGGACACCGGGGAGCTGTTTTTT. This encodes CASSQADRDTGELFF.

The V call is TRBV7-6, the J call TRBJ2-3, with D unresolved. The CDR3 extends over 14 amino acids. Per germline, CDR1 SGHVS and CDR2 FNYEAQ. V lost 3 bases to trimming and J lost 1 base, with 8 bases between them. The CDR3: CASSFGWGTDTQYF. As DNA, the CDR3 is TGTGCCAGCAGCTTCGGGTGGGGCACAGATACGCAGTATTTT.

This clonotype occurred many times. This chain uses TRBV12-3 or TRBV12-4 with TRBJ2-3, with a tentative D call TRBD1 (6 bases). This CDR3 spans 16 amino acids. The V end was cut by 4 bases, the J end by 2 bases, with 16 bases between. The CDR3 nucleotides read TGTGCCAGCAGTTCAGGGGCCGGTTCCTTCACAGATACGCAGTATTTT. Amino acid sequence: CASSSGAGSFTDTQYF.

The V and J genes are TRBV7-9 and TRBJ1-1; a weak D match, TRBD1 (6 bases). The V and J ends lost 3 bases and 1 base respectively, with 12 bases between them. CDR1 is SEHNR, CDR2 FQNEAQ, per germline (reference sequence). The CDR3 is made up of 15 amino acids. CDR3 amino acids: CASSFGVGANTEAFF. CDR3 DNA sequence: TGTGCCAGCAGCTTCGGTGTGGGGGCGAACACTGAAGCTTTCTTT.

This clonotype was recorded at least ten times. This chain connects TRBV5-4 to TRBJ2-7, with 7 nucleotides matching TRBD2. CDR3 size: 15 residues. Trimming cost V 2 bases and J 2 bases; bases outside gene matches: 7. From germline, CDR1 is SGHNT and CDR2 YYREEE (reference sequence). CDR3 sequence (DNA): TGTGCCAGCAGCTTCGGCTCAGGGAGGGCCTACGAGCAGTACTTC. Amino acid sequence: CASSFGSGRAYEQYF.

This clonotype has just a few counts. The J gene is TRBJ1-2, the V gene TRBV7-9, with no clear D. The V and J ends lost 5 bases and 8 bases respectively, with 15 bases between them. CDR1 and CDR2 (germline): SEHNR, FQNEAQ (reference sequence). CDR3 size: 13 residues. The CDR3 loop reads CASSGSPSGGYTF. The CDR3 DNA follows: TGTGCCAGCAGCGGAAGTCCGTCGGGGGGCTACACCTTC. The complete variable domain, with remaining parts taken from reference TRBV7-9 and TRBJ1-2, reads DTGVSQNPRHKITKRGQNVTFRCDPISEHNRLYWYRQTLGQGPEFLTYFQNEAQLEKSRLLSDRFSAERPKGSFSTLEIQRTEQGDSAMYLCASSGSPSGGYTFGSGTRLTVV.

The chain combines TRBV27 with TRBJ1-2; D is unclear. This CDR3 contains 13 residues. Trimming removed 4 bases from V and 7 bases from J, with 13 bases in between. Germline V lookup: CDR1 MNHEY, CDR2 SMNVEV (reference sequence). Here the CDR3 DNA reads TGTGCCAGCAGTTCGGTCGGATTCCGTGGCTACACCTTC. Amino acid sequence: CASSSVGFRGYTF.

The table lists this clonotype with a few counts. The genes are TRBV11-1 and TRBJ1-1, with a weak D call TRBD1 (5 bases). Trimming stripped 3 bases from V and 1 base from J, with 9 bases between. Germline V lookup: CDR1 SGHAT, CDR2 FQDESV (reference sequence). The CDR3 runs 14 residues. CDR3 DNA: TGTGCCAGCAGCTTCGGGACGGCGAACACTGAAGCTTTCTTT. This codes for CASSFGTANTEAFF. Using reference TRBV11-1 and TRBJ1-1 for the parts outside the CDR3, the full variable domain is EAEVAQSPRYKITEKSQAVAFWCDPISGHATLYWYRQILGQGPELLVQFQDESVVDDSQLPKDRFSAERLKGVDSTLKIQPAELGDSAMYLCASSFGTANTEAFFGQGTRLTVV.

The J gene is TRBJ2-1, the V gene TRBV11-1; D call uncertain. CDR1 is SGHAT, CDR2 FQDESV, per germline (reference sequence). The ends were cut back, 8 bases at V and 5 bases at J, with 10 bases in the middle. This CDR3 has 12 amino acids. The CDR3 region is CASSRDNNEQFF. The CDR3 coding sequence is TGTGCCAGCTCCCGAGACAACAATGAGCAGTTCTTC.

CDR3 amino acids: CSAREGRGYEQYV. In DNA, the CDR3 is TGCAGTGCTAGAGAGGGCAGGGGCTACGAGCAGTACGTC. The chain uses TRBV20-1 and TRBJ2-7, with D tentatively TRBD1 (6 bases). The length of the CDR3 is 13 residues. V lost 0 bases and J 3 bases, leaving 9 bases between the germline ends. Germline lookup yields CDR1 DFQATT and CDR2 SNEGSKA (reference sequence).

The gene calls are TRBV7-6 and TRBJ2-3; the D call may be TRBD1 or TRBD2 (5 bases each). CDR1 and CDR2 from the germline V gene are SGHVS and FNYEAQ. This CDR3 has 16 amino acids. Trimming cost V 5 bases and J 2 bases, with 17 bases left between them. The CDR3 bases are TGTGCCAGCAGCCTGTACCGGGACGGGGACACAGATACGCAGTATTTT. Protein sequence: CASSLYRDGDTDTQYF.

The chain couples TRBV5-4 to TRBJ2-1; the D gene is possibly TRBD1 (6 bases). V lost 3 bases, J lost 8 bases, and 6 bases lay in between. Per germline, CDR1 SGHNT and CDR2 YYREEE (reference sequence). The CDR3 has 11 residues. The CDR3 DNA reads TGTGCCAGCAGCTGGGGGCATGAGCAGTTCTTC. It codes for CASSWGHEQFF.

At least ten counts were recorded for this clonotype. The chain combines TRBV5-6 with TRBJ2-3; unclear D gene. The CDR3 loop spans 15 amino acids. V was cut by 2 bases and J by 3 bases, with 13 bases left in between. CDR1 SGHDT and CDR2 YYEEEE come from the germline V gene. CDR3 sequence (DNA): TGTGCCAGCAGCTTTGAGACACTACTTACAGATACGCAGTATTTT. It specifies CASSFETLLTDTQYF.

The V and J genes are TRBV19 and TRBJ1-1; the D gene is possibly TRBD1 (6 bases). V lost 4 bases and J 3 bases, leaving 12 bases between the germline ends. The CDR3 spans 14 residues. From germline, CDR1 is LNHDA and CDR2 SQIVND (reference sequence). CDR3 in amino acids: CASSTEGGYTEAFF. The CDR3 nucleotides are TGTGCCAGTAGTACCGAGGGGGGCTACACTGAAGCTTTCTTT.

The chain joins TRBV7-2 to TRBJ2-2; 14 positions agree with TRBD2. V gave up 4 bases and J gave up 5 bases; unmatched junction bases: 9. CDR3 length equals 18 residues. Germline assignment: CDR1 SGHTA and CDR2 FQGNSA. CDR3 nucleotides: TGTGCCAGCAGCTCGCCGGGACTAGCGGGGGTATGGACCGGGGAGCTGTTTTTT. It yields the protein CASSSPGLAGVWTGELFF.

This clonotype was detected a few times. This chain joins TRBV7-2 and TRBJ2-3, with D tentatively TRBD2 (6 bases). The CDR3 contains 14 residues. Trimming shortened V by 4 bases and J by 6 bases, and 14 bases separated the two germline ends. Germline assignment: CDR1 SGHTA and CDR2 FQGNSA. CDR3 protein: CASSSGTPADTQYF. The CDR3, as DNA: TGTGCCAGCAGCTCCGGGACTCCCGCGGATACGCAGTATTTT. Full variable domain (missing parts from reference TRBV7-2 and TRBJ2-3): GAGVSQSPSNKVTEKGKDVELRCDPISGHTALYWYRQSLGQGLEFLIYFQGNSAPDKSGLPSDRFSAERTGGSVSTLTIQRTQQEDSAVYLCASSSGTPADTQYFGPGTRLTVL.

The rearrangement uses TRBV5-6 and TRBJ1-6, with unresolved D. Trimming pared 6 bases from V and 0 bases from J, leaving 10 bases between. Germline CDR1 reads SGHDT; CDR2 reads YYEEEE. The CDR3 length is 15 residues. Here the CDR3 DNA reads TGTGCCAGCATCCCGGGCCGCTCCTATAATTCACCCCTCCACTTT. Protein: CASIPGRSYNSPLHF.

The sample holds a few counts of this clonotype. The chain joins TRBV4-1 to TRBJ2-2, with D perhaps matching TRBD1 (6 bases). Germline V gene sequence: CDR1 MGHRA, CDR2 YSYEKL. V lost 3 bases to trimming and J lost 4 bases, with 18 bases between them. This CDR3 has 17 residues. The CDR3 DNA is TGCGCCAGCAGCCATTTAACAGGGATTTCACGCACCGGGGAGCTGTTTTTT. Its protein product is CASSHLTGISRTGELFF.

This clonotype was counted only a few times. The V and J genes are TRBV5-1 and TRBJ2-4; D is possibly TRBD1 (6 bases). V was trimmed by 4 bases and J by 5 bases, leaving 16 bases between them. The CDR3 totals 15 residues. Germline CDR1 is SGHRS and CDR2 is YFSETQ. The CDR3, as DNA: TGCGCCAGCAGCCCCCACCAGGGGCGGGAAAACATTCAGTACTTC. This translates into CASSPHQGRENIQYF. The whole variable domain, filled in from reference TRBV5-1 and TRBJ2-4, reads KAGVTQTPRYLIKTRGQQVTLSCSPISGHRSVSWYQQTPGQGLQFLFEYFSETQRNKGNFPGRFSGRQFSNSRSEMNVSTLELGDSALYLCASSPHQGRENIQYFGAGTRLSVL.

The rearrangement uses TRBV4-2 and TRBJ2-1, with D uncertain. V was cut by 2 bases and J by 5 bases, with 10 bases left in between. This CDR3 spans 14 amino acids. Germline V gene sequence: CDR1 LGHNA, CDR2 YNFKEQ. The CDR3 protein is CASSQPPSDNEQFF. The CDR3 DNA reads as TGTGCCAGCAGCCAACCTCCCTCGGACAATGAGCAGTTCTTC.

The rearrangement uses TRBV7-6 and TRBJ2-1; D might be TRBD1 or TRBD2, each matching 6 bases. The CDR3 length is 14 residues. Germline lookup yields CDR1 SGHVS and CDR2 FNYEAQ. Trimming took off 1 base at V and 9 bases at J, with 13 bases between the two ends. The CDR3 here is CASSLGGGGGEQFF. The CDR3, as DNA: TGTGCCAGCAGCTTAGGTGGTGGAGGGGGTGAGCAGTTCTTC.

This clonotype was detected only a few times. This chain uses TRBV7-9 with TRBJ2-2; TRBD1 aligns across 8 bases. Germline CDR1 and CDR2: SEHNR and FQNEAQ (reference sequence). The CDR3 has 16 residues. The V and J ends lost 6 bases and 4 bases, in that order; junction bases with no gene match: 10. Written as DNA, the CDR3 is TGTGCCAGCAGTCCACGGTCAGGGGGCTTCACCGGGGAGCTGTTTTTT. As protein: CASSPRSGGFTGELFF.

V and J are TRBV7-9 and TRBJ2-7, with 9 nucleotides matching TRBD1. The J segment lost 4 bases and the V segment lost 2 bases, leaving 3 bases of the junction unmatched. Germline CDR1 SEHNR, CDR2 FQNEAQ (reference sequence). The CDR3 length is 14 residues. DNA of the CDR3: TGTGCCAGCAGCTTAACAGGGGGCGCTTACGAGCAGTACTTC. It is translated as CASSLTGGAYEQYF. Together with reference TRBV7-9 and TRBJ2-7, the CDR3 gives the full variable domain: DTGVSQNPRHKITKRGQNVTFRCDPISEHNRLYWYRQTLGQGPEFLTYFQNEAQLEKSRLLSDRFSAERPKGSFSTLEIQRTEQGDSAMYLCASSLTGGAYEQYFGPGTRLTVT.

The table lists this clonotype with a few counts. CDR3 nucleotides: TGCGCCAGCAGCCAAGCGAGCGGTATTACAGATACGCAGTATTTT. It translates to CASSQASGITDTQYF. The chain employs TRBV4-3 and TRBJ2-3; TRBD2 might be the D (5 bases). The CDR3 contains 15 residues. Deletions cut 1 base from V and 3 bases from J, with 11 bases between. The V gene's germline CDR1 is LGHNA and CDR2 YSLEER.

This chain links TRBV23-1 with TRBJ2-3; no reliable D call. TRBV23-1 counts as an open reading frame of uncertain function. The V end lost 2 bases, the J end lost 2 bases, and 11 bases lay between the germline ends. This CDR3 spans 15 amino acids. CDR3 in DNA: TGCGCCAGCAGTCAAGAGTCCCGAGACACAGATACGCAGTATTTT. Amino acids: CASSQESRDTDTQYF.